The present T cell receptor (beta chain) was sequenced within a study of human T cells and chemical hapten exposure. Time point noted: pre-sensitization, week 0. Treatment reported: therapeutic diphenylcyclopropenone sensitization with weekly scalp DPC. The CDR3 extends over 15 amino acids. The V gene's germline CDR1 is LGHDT and CDR2 YNNKEL (reference sequence). Trimming removed 5 bases from V and 5 bases from J; junction bases left unmatched: 12. TCRdb redid the calling of the RACE reads with MiXCR, one entry per CDR3 protein. The sample gives approximately 180,000 distinct CDR3 sequences, approximately 29% of which show up once; just under 3% is in the top ten.

The V call is TRBV3-1, the J call TRBJ2-7; 7 positions match TRBD1. Source: whole blood, taken in connection with sensitization to the hapten diphenylcyclopropenone (DPC). The source is a woman aged 25 to 39 with alopecia areata. Some clones in this sample may be carry-over from other donors' samples. The DNA of the CDR3 is TGTGCCAGCAGCAACCGACAGGGCGCTGGGGACGAGCAGTACTTC. This gives the protein CASSNRQGAGDEQYF.